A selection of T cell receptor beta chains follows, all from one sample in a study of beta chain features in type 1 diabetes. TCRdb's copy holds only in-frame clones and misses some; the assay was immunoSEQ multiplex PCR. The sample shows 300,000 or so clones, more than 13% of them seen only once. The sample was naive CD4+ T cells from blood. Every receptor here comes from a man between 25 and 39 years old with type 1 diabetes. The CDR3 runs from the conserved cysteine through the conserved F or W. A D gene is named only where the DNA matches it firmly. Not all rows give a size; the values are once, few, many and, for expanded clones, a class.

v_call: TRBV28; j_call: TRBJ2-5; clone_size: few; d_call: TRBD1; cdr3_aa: CASTLDREQETQYF; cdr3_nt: TGTGCCAGCACCCTAGACAGGGAACAAGAGACCCAGTACTTC
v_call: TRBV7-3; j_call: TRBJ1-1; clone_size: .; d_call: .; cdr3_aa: CASSLTGVTEAFF; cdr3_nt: TGTGCCAGCAGCTTAACAGGGGTGACTGAAGCTTTCTTT
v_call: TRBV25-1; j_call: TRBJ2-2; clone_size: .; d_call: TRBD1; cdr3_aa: CASCPGTGYDAGTGELFF; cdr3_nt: TGTGCCAGTTGCCCCGGGACAGGGTACGACGCGGGCACCGGGGAGCTGTTTTTT
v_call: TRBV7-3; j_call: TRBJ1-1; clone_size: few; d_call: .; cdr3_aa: CASSPPTGLAEAFF; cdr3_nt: TGTGCCAGCAGCCCGCCCACAGGGTTAGCTGAAGCTTTCTTT
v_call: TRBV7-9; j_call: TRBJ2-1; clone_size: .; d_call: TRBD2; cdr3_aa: CASSLLAGGIGDEQFF; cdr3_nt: TGTGCCAGCAGCTTATTAGCGGGAGGTATCGGCGATGAGCAGTTCTTC
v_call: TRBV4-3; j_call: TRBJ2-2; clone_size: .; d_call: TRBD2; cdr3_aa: CASSQDRIGTSGRAVTGELFF; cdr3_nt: TGCGCCAGCAGCCAAGATAGGATCGGGACTAGCGGGAGGGCCGTCACCGGGGAGCTGTTTTTT
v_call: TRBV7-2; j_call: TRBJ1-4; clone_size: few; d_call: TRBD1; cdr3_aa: CASSLTGGLREKLFF; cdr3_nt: TGTGCCAGCAGCCTAACAGGGGGCTTGAGGGAAAAACTGTTTTTT
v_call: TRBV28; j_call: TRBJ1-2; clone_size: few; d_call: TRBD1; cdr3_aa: CASSPGTGQGYTF; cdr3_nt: TGTGCCAGCAGCCCAGGGACAGGGCAAGGCTACACCTTC
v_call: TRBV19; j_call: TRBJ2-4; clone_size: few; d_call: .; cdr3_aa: CASARGIAKNIQYF; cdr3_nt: TGTGCCAGTGCGCGCGGGATAGCCAAAAACATTCAGTACTTC
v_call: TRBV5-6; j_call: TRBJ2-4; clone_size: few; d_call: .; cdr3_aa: CASSLDSGNIQYF; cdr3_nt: TGTGCCAGCAGCTTGGACAGCGGAAACATTCAGTACTTC
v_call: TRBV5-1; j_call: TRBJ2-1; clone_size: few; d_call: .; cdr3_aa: CASSLLAGNRNEQFF; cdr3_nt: TGCGCCAGCAGCTTGTTGGCAGGGAATCGGAATGAGCAGTTCTTC
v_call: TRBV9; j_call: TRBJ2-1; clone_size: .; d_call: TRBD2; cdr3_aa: CASSVGGLAAYNEQFF; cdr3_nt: TGTGCCAGCAGCGTAGGGGGACTAGCGGCCTACAATGAGCAGTTCTTC
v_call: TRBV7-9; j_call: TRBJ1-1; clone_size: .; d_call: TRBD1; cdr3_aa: CASSLEGGRVEAFF; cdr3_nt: TGTGCCAGCAGCTTAGAAGGGGGCCGGGTTGAAGCTTTCTTT
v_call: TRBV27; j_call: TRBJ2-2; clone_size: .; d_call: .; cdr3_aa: CASSPRVPANTGELFF; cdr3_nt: TGTGCCAGCAGTCCCCGTGTCCCCGCGAACACCGGGGAGCTGTTTTTT
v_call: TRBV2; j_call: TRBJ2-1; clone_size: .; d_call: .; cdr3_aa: CASSGLVVSGEQFF; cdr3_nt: TGTGCCAGCAGTGGCCTAGTGGTCTCCGGTGAGCAGTTCTTC
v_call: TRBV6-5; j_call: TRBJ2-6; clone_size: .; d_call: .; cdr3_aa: CASSALAGANVLTF; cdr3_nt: TGTGCCAGCAGCGCATTAGCAGGGGCCAACGTCCTGACTTTC
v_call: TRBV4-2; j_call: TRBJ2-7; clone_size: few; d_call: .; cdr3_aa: CASSQDTVSSYEQYF; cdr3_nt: TGTGCCAGCAGCCAAGATACGGTTAGCTCCTACGAGCAGTACTTC
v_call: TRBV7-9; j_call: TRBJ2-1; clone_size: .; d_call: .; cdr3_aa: CASSTNFEQFF; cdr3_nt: TGTGCCAGCAGCACTAACTTTGAGCAGTTCTTC
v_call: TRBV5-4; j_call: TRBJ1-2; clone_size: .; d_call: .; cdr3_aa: CASSSYREANYGYTF; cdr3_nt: TGTGCCAGCAGCTCATACAGGGAAGCTAACTATGGCTACACCTTC
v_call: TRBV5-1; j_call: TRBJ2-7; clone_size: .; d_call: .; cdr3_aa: CASSSATGTYEQYF; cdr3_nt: TGCGCCAGCAGCTCGGCGACGGGGACCTACGAGCAGTACTTC
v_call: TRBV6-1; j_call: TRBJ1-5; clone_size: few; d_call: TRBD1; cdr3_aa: CASSAGGNTQPQHF; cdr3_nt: TGTGCCAGCAGTGCAGGGGGAAACACTCAGCCCCAGCATTTT
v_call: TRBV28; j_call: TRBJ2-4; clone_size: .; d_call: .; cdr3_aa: CASSLQGLAKNIQYF; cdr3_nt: TGTGCCAGCAGTCTTCAGGGGCTAGCCAAAAACATTCAGTACTTC
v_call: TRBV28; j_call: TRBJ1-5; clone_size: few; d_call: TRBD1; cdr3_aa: CASRGAGGGNQPQHF; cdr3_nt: TGTGCCAGCAGGGGGGCAGGGGGCGGCAATCAGCCCCAGCATTTT
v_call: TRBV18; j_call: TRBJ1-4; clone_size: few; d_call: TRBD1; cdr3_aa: CASSPGTGVEKLFF; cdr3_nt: TGTGCCAGCTCGCCCGGGACAGGGGTTGAAAAACTGTTTTTT
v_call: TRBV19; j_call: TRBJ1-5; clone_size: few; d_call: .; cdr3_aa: CASNGGGRYQPQHF; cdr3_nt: TGTGCCAGTAATGGGGGAGGCAGATATCAGCCCCAGCATTTT
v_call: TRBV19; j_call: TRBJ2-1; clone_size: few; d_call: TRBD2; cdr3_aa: CASSIDPAGGPNNEQFF; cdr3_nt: TGTGCCAGTAGTATAGATCCGGCGGGAGGGCCTAACAATGAGCAGTTCTTC
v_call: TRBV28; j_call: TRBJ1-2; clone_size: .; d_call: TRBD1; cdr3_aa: CASSTGQNYGYTF; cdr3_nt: TGTGCCAGCAGTACGGGACAGAACTATGGCTACACCTTC
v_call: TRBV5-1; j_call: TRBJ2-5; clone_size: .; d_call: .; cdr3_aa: CASSPERVETQYF; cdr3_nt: TGCGCCAGCAGCCCGGAACGGGTGGAGACCCAGTACTTC
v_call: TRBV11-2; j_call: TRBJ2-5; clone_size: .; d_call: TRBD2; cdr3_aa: CASSLGASGMETQYF; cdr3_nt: TGTGCCAGCAGCTTAGGGGCTAGCGGGATGGAGACCCAGTACTTC
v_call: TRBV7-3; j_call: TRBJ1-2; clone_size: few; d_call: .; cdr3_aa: CASSLSRDTGYTF; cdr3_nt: TGTGCCAGCAGCTTAAGCCGGGACACCGGCTACACCTTC
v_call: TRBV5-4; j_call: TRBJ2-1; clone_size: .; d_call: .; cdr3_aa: CATYKASGEQFF; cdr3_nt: TGTGCCACCTATAAGGCATCAGGGGAGCAGTTCTTC
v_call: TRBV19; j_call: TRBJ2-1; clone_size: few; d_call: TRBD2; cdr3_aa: CASSLAGGHNEQFF; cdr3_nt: TGTGCCAGTTCTCTAGCGGGAGGGCACAATGAGCAGTTCTTC
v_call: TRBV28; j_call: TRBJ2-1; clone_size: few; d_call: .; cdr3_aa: CASSRGYEQFF; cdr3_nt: TGTGCCAGCAGTAGGGGATATGAGCAGTTCTTC
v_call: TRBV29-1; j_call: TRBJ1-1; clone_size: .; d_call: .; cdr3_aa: CSASGGGKTEAFF; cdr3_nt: TGCAGCGCGAGCGGGGGAGGTAAGACTGAAGCTTTCTTT
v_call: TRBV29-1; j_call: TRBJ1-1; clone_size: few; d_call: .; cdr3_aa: CSVIFRGARTEAFF; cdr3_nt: TGCAGCGTAATTTTTCGGGGGGCTAGAACTGAAGCTTTCTTT
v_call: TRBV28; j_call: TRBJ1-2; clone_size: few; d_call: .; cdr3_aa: CASSLLGLYGYTF; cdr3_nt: TGTGCCAGCAGTTTATTGGGACTCTATGGCTACACCTTC
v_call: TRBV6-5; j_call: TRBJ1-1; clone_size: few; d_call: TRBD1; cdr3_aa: CASSYSGQGDTEAFF; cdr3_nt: TGTGCCAGCAGTTACTCCGGGCAGGGGGACACTGAAGCTTTCTTT
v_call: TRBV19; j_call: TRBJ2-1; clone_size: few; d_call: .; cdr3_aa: CASVIRESNEQFF; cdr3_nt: TGTGCCAGCGTTATCCGGGAGAGCAATGAGCAGTTCTTC
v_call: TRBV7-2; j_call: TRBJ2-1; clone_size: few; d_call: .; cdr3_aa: CASSRSDNEQFF; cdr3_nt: TGTGCCAGCAGCCGGAGTGACAATGAGCAGTTCTTC
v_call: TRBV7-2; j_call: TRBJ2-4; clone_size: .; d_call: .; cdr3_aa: CASSLDGARNIQYF; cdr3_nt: TGTGCCAGCAGCTTGGATGGAGCAAGAAACATTCAGTACTTC
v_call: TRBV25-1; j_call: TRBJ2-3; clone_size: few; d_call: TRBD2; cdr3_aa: CASSERLAGTDTQYF; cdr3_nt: TGTGCCAGCAGTGAAAGACTAGCGGGCACAGATACGCAGTATTTT
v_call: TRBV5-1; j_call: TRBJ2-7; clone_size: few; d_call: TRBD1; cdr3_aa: CASSLGTGGGMVYEQYF; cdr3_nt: TGCGCCAGCAGCCTCGGGACAGGGGGAGGAATGGTCTACGAGCAGTACTTC
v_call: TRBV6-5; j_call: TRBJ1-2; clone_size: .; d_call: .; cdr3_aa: CASSEGTYNYGYTF; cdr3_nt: TGTGCCAGCAGTGAAGGGACTTATAACTATGGCTACACCTTC
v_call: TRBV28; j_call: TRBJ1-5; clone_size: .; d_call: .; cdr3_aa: CASSLQNQPQHF; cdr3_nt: TGTGCCAGCAGTCTCCAGAATCAGCCCCAGCATTTT
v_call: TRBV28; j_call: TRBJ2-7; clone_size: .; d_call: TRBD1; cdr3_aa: CASSTSGQGLYEQYF; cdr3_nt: TGTGCCAGCAGTACCTCGGGACAGGGGTTGTACGAGCAGTACTTC